The 26 T cell receptor beta chains below all came from one sample that was sequenced in a study of blood T cell repertoires in COVID-19. TCRdb's table, derived via immunoSEQ multiplex PCR, lists solely in-frame clones and lacks some. The sample carries 100,000 to 150,000 clones, around 90% recorded once. Sequencing was carried out using peripheral blood. The receptors shown here come from a human donor in a cohort sampled during active COVID-19.

This clone turned up a few times. At one end the junction does not follow the germline gene, possibly because of a read error. J is TRBJ2-7 and V is TRBV28; TRBD2 aligns across 7 bases. Germline V gene lookup returns CDR1 MDHEN and CDR2 SYDVKM. The CDR3 runs to 11 residues. CDR3 in amino acids: CASSLGGVSLF. Written as DNA, the CDR3 is TGTGCCAGCAGCCTTGGGGGGGTTAGCCTCTTC.

This chain joins TRBV29-1 and TRBJ1-2; TRBD1 might be the D (6 bases). With 1 base removed from V and 5 bases from J, the gap between germline ends came to 8 bases. The V gene's germline CDR1 is SQVTM and CDR2 ANQGSEA. The CDR3 loop spans 12 amino acids. The DNA for the CDR3 is TGCAGCGTTGAAGGTCAGGGGTATGGCTACACCTTC. Translated, it gives CSVEGQGYGYTF.

The CDR3 sequence is CASSYQDFGTDTQYF. The CDR3 bases are TGTGCCAGCAGTTACCAGGACTTTGGCACAGATACGCAGTATTTT. This sequence joins TRBV6-6 and TRBJ2-3, with TRBD2 as a possible D gene (5 bases). Germline V gene sequence: CDR1 MNHNY, CDR2 SVGAGI (reference sequence). The V end was cut by 2 bases, the J end by 1 base, with 10 bases between. The CDR3 spans 15 residues.

This rearrangement joins TRBV25-1 to TRBJ2-7; 9 bases map to TRBD2. V was pared by 4 bases and J by 2 bases, with 3 bases of the junction left unmatched. The CDR3 has 14 amino acids. The germline CDR1 and CDR2 sequences are MGHDK and SYGVNS. CDR3 in amino acids: CASSALAGTYEQYF. CDR3 in DNA: TGTGCCAGCAGTGCCCTAGCGGGGACCTACGAGCAGTACTTC.

This sequence joins TRBV18 and TRBJ2-5; TRBD1 agrees at 7 bases. V trimming: 3 bases; J trimming: 1 base; junction bases outside the gene matches: 2. The CDR3 loop spans 14 amino acids. Per germline, CDR1 KGHSH and CDR2 LQKENI. The CDR3 loop is CASSPGTAQETQYF. In DNA form, the CDR3 reads TGTGCCAGCTCACCCGGGACAGCCCAAGAGACCCAGTACTTC.

V is TRBV15 and J is TRBJ1-6; D gene uncertain. Trimming removed 1 base from V and 7 bases from J, with 11 bases in between. In germline, CDR1 is LNHNV, CDR2 YYDKDF (reference sequence). This CDR3 spans 15 amino acids. This CDR3 is CATSRGSTSNSPLHF. The CDR3, as DNA: TGTGCCACCAGCAGAGGCTCAACATCGAATTCACCCCTCCACTTT.

Note on this clone: Other DNA sequences in the sample encode the same CDR3. This chain joins TRBV28 and TRBJ2-7, with D unresolved. The CDR3 has 12 residues. Germline V lookup: CDR1 MDHEN, CDR2 SYDVKM. Trimming cost V 5 bases and J 3 bases, with 8 bases left between them. Here the CDR3 DNA reads TGTGCCAGCAGTAGACAAGGCTACGAGCAGTACTTC. It encodes CASSRQGYEQYF.

Remarks on this clone: At one boundary the junction diverges from the germline segment, which might be a read error. The chain recombines TRBV7-7 with TRBJ2-1; D is uncertain. This CDR3 region has 15 residues. CDR1 SSHAT and CDR2 FNYEAQ come from the germline V gene (reference sequence). The CDR3 region is CASSPDWSSYNEQFF. CDR3 sequence (DNA): TGTGCTAGCAGCCCCGACTGGAGCTCCTACAATGAGCAGTTCTTC.

This chain connects TRBV5-1 to TRBJ2-1, with 7 bases aligning to TRBD2. Trimming cost V 0 bases and J 6 bases; bases outside gene matches: 3. The CDR3 length is 14 residues. Germline V gene data show CDR1 as SGHRS and CDR2 as YFSETQ. CDR3 coding DNA: TGCGCCAGCAGCTTGGCCTTAGCGGGCAATGAGCAGTTCTTC. This sequence encodes CASSLALAGNEQFF.

For this clone: At the DNA level, this CDR3 is encoded by other sequences in the same sample as well. The V gene is TRBV7-9, the J gene TRBJ2-2; TRBD1 matches at 8 bases. The germline V gene encodes CDR1 SEHNR and CDR2 FQNEAQ (reference sequence). This CDR3 contains 14 residues. J was trimmed by 2 bases and V by 6 bases; bases with no gene match: 2. CDR3 sequence reads: CASSQGANTGELFF. In nucleotides, the CDR3 is TGTGCCAGCAGTCAGGGGGCTAACACCGGGGAGCTGTTTTTT.

The genes are TRBV3-1 (or the pseudogene TRBV3-2) and TRBJ2-1, with 8 bases aligning to TRBD2. The germline V gene has CDR1 LGHDT and CDR2 YNNKEL (reference sequence). V lost 5 bases to trimming and J lost 12 bases; unmatched junction nucleotides: 18. This CDR3 has 16 amino acids. The CDR3 DNA reads TGTGCCAGCAGCACCCTGCTCCCGGGACTAGTGGTAGGGCAGTTCTTC. Encoded protein: CASSTLLPGLVVGQFF.

V gene TRBV7-2 combines with J gene TRBJ1-5; maybe TRBD1 (6 bases). The CDR3 is made up of 15 amino acids. Germline V gene data show CDR1 as SGHTA and CDR2 as FQGNSA. V dropped 1 base and J dropped 2 bases, with 9 bases sitting between them. CDR3 bases: TGTGCCAGCAGCTTAGACGCAGGGGGCAATCAGCCCCAGCATTTT. Translated, it gives CASSLDAGGNQPQHF.

The gene calls are TRBV2 and TRBJ1-1; D ambiguous. Germline values: CDR1 SNHLY, CDR2 FYNNEI. The V end was cut by 8 bases, the J end by 2 bases, with 6 bases between. CDR3 length: 11 amino acids. The chain's CDR3 is CASGRNTEAFF. In DNA, the CDR3 is TGTGCCAGCGGCCGAAACACTGAAGCTTTCTTT.

V is TRBV7-9 and J is TRBJ2-7; 13 bases align to TRBD2. This CDR3 contains 15 residues. Germline trimming cut 1 base from V and 5 bases from J; bases unmatched to any gene: 2. Germline values: CDR1 SEHNR, CDR2 FQNEAQ (reference sequence). DNA for the CDR3: TGTGCCAGCAGCTTAGGACTAGCGGGGGGCGACGAGCAGTACTTC. Its protein is CASSLGLAGGDEQYF. The full variable domain, its missing parts supplied by reference TRBV7-9 and TRBJ2-7, is DTGVSQNPRHKITKRGQNVTFRCDPISEHNRLYWYRQTLGQGPEFLTYFQNEAQLEKSRLLSDRFSAERPKGSFSTLEIQRTEQGDSAMYLCASSLGLAGGDEQYFGPGTRLTVT.

The chain joins TRBV3-1 (or the pseudogene TRBV3-2) to TRBJ2-2, with D perhaps matching TRBD1 (5 bases). This CDR3 has 16 amino acids. Germline loops: CDR1 LGHDT, CDR2 YNNKEL (reference sequence). With 4 bases removed from V and 4 bases from J, the gap between germline ends came to 16 bases. In DNA form, the CDR3 reads TGTGCCAGCAGCCCGGGTGGCAGGGTGGGCACCGGGGAGCTGTTTTTT. This codes for CASSPGGRVGTGELFF.

The genes are TRBV6-5 and TRBJ1-2; 8 bases are shared with TRBD1. Germline trimming cut 4 bases from V and 4 bases from J; bases unmatched to any gene: 8. Germline loops: CDR1 MNHEY, CDR2 SVGAGI. This CDR3 is 15 amino acids long. The CDR3 region is CASSSGTGPVYGYTF. In nucleotides, the CDR3 is TGTGCCAGCAGTTCAGGGACAGGACCGGTCTATGGCTACACCTTC.

This chain joins TRBV9 and TRBJ2-3; the D gene is possibly TRBD2 (6 bases). Between the trimmed V and J ends, which lost 1 base and 2 bases, there was a span of 11 bases. Per germline, CDR1 SGDLS and CDR2 YYNGEE. This CDR3 spans 15 amino acids. The CDR3 sequence is CASSVRPGVTDTQYF. Here the CDR3 DNA reads TGTGCCAGCAGCGTACGCCCGGGGGTCACAGATACGCAGTATTTT.

The chain employs TRBV6-5 and TRBJ1-2, with 8 nucleotides matching TRBD1. Per the germline V gene, CDR1 is MNHEY and CDR2 is SVGAGI. V dropped 8 bases and J dropped 5; count of bases not matched to a gene: 10. The CDR3 is 14 amino acids. CDR3 coding DNA: TGTGCCAGCCGGGCGACAGGGGTATCGTATGGCTACACCTTC. It codes for CASRATGVSYGYTF.

This chain links TRBV19 with TRBJ2-2, with a weak D call TRBD2 (7 bases). Trimming removed 7 bases at V and 5 bases at J, with 11 bases between. This CDR3 has 13 residues. Per germline, CDR1 LNHDA and CDR2 SQIVND (reference sequence). CDR3 DNA sequence: TGTGCCAGTAATAAGGGGGGGACCGGGGAGCTGTTTTTT. Its translation: CASNKGGTGELFF.

The chain combines TRBV19 with TRBJ2-1, with 9 bases lining up with TRBD1. V gave up 8 bases and J gave up 2 bases; unmatched junction bases: 4. This CDR3 has 14 amino acids. The germline CDR1 and CDR2 sequences are LNHDA and SQIVND (reference sequence). The CDR3 protein is CASLGQGAYNEQFF. The CDR3 DNA reads as TGTGCCAGTCTGGGACAGGGTGCCTACAATGAGCAGTTCTTC. Drawing the rest from reference TRBV19 and TRBJ2-1, the complete variable domain is DGGITQSPKYLFRKEGQNVTLSCEQNLNHDAMYWYRQDPGQGLRLIYYSQIVNDFQKGDIAEGYSVSREKKESFPLTVTSAQKNPTAFYLCASLGQGAYNEQFFGPGTRLTVL.

The CDR3: CASSGSWRVGTGELFF. For the CDR3, the DNA is TGTGCCAGCAGCGGTAGTTGGAGGGTCGGCACCGGGGAGCTGTTTTTT. The rearrangement uses TRBV28 and TRBJ2-2, with D perhaps matching TRBD2 (6 bases). Germline V gene data show CDR1 as MDHEN and CDR2 as SYDVKM. This CDR3 comprises 16 residues. Trimming pared 6 bases from V and 4 bases from J, leaving 18 bases between.

The J gene is TRBJ2-3, the V gene TRBV10-3; D not certain. The CDR3 is 14 residues long. Trimming pared 4 bases from V and 4 bases from J, leaving 12 bases between. CDR1 is ENHRY and CDR2 is SYGVKD in the germline V gene. CDR3 in amino acids: CAISVKGSPDTQYF. CDR3 in DNA: TGTGCCATCAGTGTCAAAGGTAGCCCAGATACGCAGTATTTT.

This CDR3 reads CASSPSITGDEQFF. The CDR3 region has the DNA TGTGCCAGCTCACCTTCGATTACAGGTGATGAGCAGTTCTTC. The chain links TRBV18 to TRBJ2-1; possibly TRBD1 for D (5 bases). The CDR3 runs 14 residues. CDR1 KGHSH and CDR2 LQKENI come from the germline V gene. V dropped 3 bases and J dropped 8 bases, with 14 bases sitting between them.

The V call is TRBV6-4, the J call TRBJ2-3, with TRBD2 matching over 8 bases. V shed 8 bases and J 2 bases; nucleotides not matched to a gene: 9. Germline CDR1 and CDR2: MRHNA and SNTAGT. This CDR3 contains 15 residues. The CDR3 nucleotides are TGTGCCAGCTCAGGGGAAGCGGGGGCCACAGATACGCAGTATTTT. It yields the protein CASSGEAGATDTQYF.

V is TRBV5-6 and J is TRBJ2-3, with 8 bases aligning to TRBD2. Germline lookup yields CDR1 SGHDT and CDR2 YYEEEE. J was trimmed by 2 bases and V by 4 bases; bases with no gene match: 9. The CDR3 extends over 16 amino acids. CDR3 region: CASSGFERGSTDTQYF. Here the CDR3 DNA reads TGTGCCAGCAGCGGATTCGAGCGGGGGTCCACAGATACGCAGTATTTT.

This clone was detected only a few times. The chain has TRBV19 and TRBJ2-1, with 15 bases lining up with TRBD2. The CDR3 has 16 residues. Looked up from germline, CDR1 is LNHDA and CDR2 is SQIVND (reference sequence). V was pared by 5 bases and J by 8 bases, with 7 bases of the junction left unmatched. This CDR3 is CASSYSGLAGGYEQFF. The CDR3 nucleotides read TGTGCCAGTAGTTATTCAGGACTAGCGGGAGGGTATGAGCAGTTCTTC.